The rows below give T cell receptor beta chains drawn from one sample of a study of early stage breast cancer tumors. Profiled with immunoSEQ multiplex PCR; TCRdb holds only in-frame clones, not every one. The table lists around 9,000 clones, 71% of them singletons. Input material: normal breast tissue next to the tumor. Receptors were obtained from a person aged 55 to 69 with breast cancer. Both conserved end residues are part of each CDR3. The D gene is left open where the match is weak. Size tells how often a clone was seen (once, few, many) or the class of an expanded clone, and some rows leave it out.

CDR3nt: TGTGCCAGCAGCTATTACCCATATTCCGGGACTAGCGGAGCCTACGAGCAGTACTTC
CDR3aa: CASSYYPYSGTSGAYEQYF
abundance: NA
d_gene: TRBD2
v_gene: TRBV7-8
j_gene: TRBJ2-7

CDR3nt: TGTGCCAGCAGCGCATCCGGGACTAGCGGCTACGAGCAGTACTTC
CDR3aa: CASSASGTSGYEQYF
abundance: NA
d_gene: TRBD2
v_gene: TRBV5-6
j_gene: TRBJ2-7

CDR3nt: TGTGCCAGCAGCCGGAACCCCGGGACAGGCTACGAGCAGTACTTC
CDR3aa: CASSRNPGTGYEQYF
abundance: NA
d_gene: TRBD1
v_gene: TRBV7-2
j_gene: TRBJ2-7

CDR3nt: TGTGCCAGCAGCCCAGCAGGGGCTGGCTACACCTTC
CDR3aa: CASSPAGAGYTF
abundance: NA
d_gene: NA
v_gene: TRBV7-8
j_gene: TRBJ1-2

CDR3nt: TGTGCCAGCAGTGAGTCCAGGGGGCTGGGCTACACCTTC
CDR3aa: CASSESRGLGYTF
abundance: NA
d_gene: TRBD1
v_gene: TRBV6-4
j_gene: TRBJ1-2

CDR3nt: TGTGCCAGCAGCAGGGACAGGGGAAACACCGGGGAGCTGTTTTTT
CDR3aa: CASSRDRGNTGELFF
abundance: once
d_gene: TRBD1
v_gene: TRBV6-6
j_gene: TRBJ2-2

CDR3nt: TGTGCCAGCAGTTTCGGGGGATCGGTCAACACCATATATTTT
CDR3aa: CASSFGGSVNTIYF
abundance: NA
d_gene: NA
v_gene: TRBV6-5
j_gene: TRBJ1-3

CDR3nt: TGTGCCAGCAGCTTGTGGAACCTGAGGGAGCAGTACTTC
CDR3aa: CASSLWNLREQYF
abundance: NA
d_gene: NA
v_gene: TRBV5-6
j_gene: TRBJ2-7

CDR3nt: TGTGCCAGCAGCTACTACAGGGGCGATTTCTACGAGCAGTACTTC
CDR3aa: CASSYYRGDFYEQYF
abundance: NA
d_gene: TRBD1
v_gene: TRBV7-8
j_gene: TRBJ2-7

CDR3nt: TGTGCCAGCAGTCGACAGTCCGCCTACGAGCAGTACTTC
CDR3aa: CASSRQSAYEQYF
abundance: few
d_gene: NA
v_gene: TRBV27
j_gene: TRBJ2-7

CDR3nt: TGTGCCAGCAGTTCCGCAGAAGTTGGCGGAAACACCATATATTTT
CDR3aa: CASSSAEVGGNTIYF
abundance: NA
d_gene: NA
v_gene: TRBV28
j_gene: TRBJ1-3

CDR3nt: TGCGCCAGCAGCTCGGAGACAGGGGGCGGTGAGACCCAGTACTTC
CDR3aa: CASSSETGGGETQYF
abundance: NA
d_gene: TRBD1
v_gene: TRBV5-1
j_gene: TRBJ2-5

CDR3nt: TGTGCCAGCAGCTCATACACAGGGGTGAACACTGAAGCTTTCTTT
CDR3aa: CASSSYTGVNTEAFF
abundance: NA
d_gene: TRBD1
v_gene: TRBV11-2
j_gene: TRBJ1-1

CDR3nt: TGTGCCAGTAGTAACACAGGGAAAGATAGTGAAAAACTGTTTTTT
CDR3aa: CASSNTGKDSEKLFF
abundance: NA
d_gene: NA
v_gene: TRBV19
j_gene: TRBJ1-4

CDR3nt: TGTGCCAGCAGTCCCGGGACAGGGGGCTTTTATGGCTACACCTTC
CDR3aa: CASSPGTGGFYGYTF
abundance: NA
d_gene: TRBD1
v_gene: TRBV6-4
j_gene: TRBJ1-2

CDR3nt: TGTGCCAGCCTTGGCCGATTCTTGTCCTACGAGCAGTACTTC
CDR3aa: CASLGRFLSYEQYF
abundance: NA
d_gene: NA
v_gene: TRBV2
j_gene: TRBJ2-7

CDR3nt: TGTGCCAGCTCTCCGGGACTAGTGGAAGATACGCAGTATTTT
CDR3aa: CASSPGLVEDTQYF
abundance: NA
d_gene: TRBD2
v_gene: TRBV18
j_gene: TRBJ2-3

CDR3nt: TGTGCTAGTGGTTTGGTACGGGACTACCAGCGGTATGGCTACACCTTC
CDR3aa: CASGLVRDYQRYGYTF
abundance: NA
d_gene: NA
v_gene: TRBV12-5
j_gene: TRBJ1-2

CDR3nt: TGTGCCAGCAGCTGGGCGGGCGGGGATACGCAGTATTTT
CDR3aa: CASSWAGGDTQYF
abundance: NA
d_gene: NA
v_gene: TRBV7-3
j_gene: TRBJ2-3

CDR3nt: TGTGCCAGCAGCTCGACAGGGGCCGGGGGAAACACCATATATTTT
CDR3aa: CASSSTGAGGNTIYF
abundance: NA
d_gene: TRBD1
v_gene: TRBV7-2
j_gene: TRBJ1-3

CDR3nt: TGTGCCAGCAGCGTTAACACAGGGGTGGCCTATGGCTACACCTTC
CDR3aa: CASSVNTGVAYGYTF
abundance: NA
d_gene: TRBD1
v_gene: TRBV9
j_gene: TRBJ1-2

CDR3nt: TGTGCCAGCTCACCTTCGATGGGGGGGGCCTCCCTGAACACTGAAGCTTTCTTT
CDR3aa: CASSPSMGGASLNTEAFF
abundance: NA
d_gene: NA
v_gene: TRBV18
j_gene: TRBJ1-1

CDR3nt: TGTGCCAGCAGTTTAAAACAGGGTACCGCAACTAATGAAAAACTGTTTTTT
CDR3aa: CASSLKQGTATNEKLFF
abundance: medium-sized
d_gene: NA
v_gene: TRBV28
j_gene: TRBJ1-4

CDR3nt: TGCGCCAGCAGCGTCATTAGCGGGGGAAACACCGGGGAGCTGTTTTTT
CDR3aa: CASSVISGGNTGELFF
abundance: NA
d_gene: TRBD2
v_gene: TRBV4-3
j_gene: TRBJ2-2

CDR3nt: TGCGCCAGCAGCTTTTCCGGGACAGGGGATCAGCCCCAGCATTTT
CDR3aa: CASSFSGTGDQPQHF
abundance: NA
d_gene: TRBD1
v_gene: TRBV5-1
j_gene: TRBJ1-5

CDR3nt: TGTGCCAGTAGTATAACAGGGGTCTCCTATGGCTACACCTTC
CDR3aa: CASSITGVSYGYTF
abundance: NA
d_gene: TRBD1
v_gene: TRBV19
j_gene: TRBJ1-2

CDR3nt: TGTGCCTGGAGTGTATTCTACTATCCAGAGCAGTACTTC
CDR3aa: CAWSVFYYPEQYF
abundance: NA
d_gene: NA
v_gene: TRBV30
j_gene: TRBJ2-7

CDR3nt: TGTGCCAGCAGCTTAGGCGGCCTAGCGGGATACGAGCAGTACTTC
CDR3aa: CASSLGGLAGYEQYF
abundance: few
d_gene: TRBD2
v_gene: TRBV7-9
j_gene: TRBJ2-7

CDR3nt: TGTGCCAGCAGCCAAGCCACCCTTCGAAGCAATATGAACACTGAAGCTTTCTTT
CDR3aa: CASSQATLRSNMNTEAFF
abundance: NA
d_gene: NA
v_gene: TRBV14
j_gene: TRBJ1-1

CDR3nt: TGTGCCAGCACCTCAGGCCTACTCTACGAGCAGTACTTC
CDR3aa: CASTSGLLYEQYF
abundance: few
d_gene: NA
v_gene: TRBV28
j_gene: TRBJ2-7